Reported below is one T cell receptor beta chain. Its matching antigen is unknown. The germline V gene encodes CDR1 MNHNY and CDR2 SVGAGI (reference sequence). V was cut by 7 bases and J by 5 bases, with 11 bases left in between. The CDR3 runs to 13 residues. Reverse transcription of all isolated RNA meant that expressed TCRB transcripts were sequenced. Generated by immunoSEQ multiplex PCR, the TCRdb table keeps only in-frame clones and is missing some. Here the sample spans a few hundred thousand clones, approximately 16% being singletons. These data are taken from a study of beta chain features in type 1 diabetes. Study context: The study found patients and healthy donors alike in age, gender and cell yields. Points from the study as a whole: TCRB repertoires of naive, central memory and Treg cells appeared more similar among patients than among healthy donors. For type 1 diabetes patients, VDJ junctions showed fewer insertions and more deletions. Moderate but significant shortening of TCRB CDR3s was recorded in all four CD4+ subsets from Type 1 diabetes patients.

The chain is built from TRBV6-6 and TRBJ2-2, with D possibly called TRBD1 or TRBD2 (6 bases each). What was sequenced was naive CD4+ T cells from blood. The receptor was isolated from a man aged 30-40 years with type 1 diabetes. Here the CDR3 DNA reads TGTGCCAGCACGGGGGCTGGGACCGGGGAGCTGTTTTTT. Its protein product is CASTGAGTGELFF.